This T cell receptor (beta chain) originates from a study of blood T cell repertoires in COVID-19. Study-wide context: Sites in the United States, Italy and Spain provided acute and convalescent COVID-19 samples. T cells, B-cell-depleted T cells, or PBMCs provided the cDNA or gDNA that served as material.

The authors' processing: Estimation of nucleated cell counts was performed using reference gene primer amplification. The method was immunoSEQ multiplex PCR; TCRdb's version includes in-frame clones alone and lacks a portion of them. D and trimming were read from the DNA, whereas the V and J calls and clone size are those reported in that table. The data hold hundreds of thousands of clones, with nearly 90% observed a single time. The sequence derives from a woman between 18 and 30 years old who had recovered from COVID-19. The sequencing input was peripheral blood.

For the CDR3, the DNA is TGTGCCAGCAGTTTATCTCCCGGCCTGACAGGGGACCGCGGGGAGCTGTTTTTT. Amino acid sequence: CASSLSPGLTGDRGELFF. The chain employs TRBV27 and TRBJ2-2, with 8 bases lining up with TRBD1. The V segment lost 0 bases and the J segment 7 bases; nucleotides outside the gene matches: 13. The germline gives CDR1 MNHEY, CDR2 SMNVEV (reference sequence). The CDR3 totals 18 residues.